The 21 T cell receptor beta chains below were found in one sample sequenced in a study of T cells in localized non-small cell lung cancer (dated by TCRdb to the early 2020s). The library was obtained by the immunoSEQ multiplex PCR assay. Not all clones reach the TCRdb copy of this immuneACCESS table, which keeps in-frame sequences only. Checked studies attribute under half of the gap to unresolved V genes and leave the rest unexplained. A total of about 19,000 clones appear in this sample, over 80% of them only once. Jointly, the top ten make up roughly 4% of the sample. The input for sequencing was peripheral blood, taken before any cancer treatment. These receptors were collected from a male donor older than 55 with stage I squamous cell lung carcinoma.

This chain joins TRBV27 and TRBJ2-1; D gene ambiguous. Germline V gene data show CDR1 as MNHEY and CDR2 as SMNVEV (reference sequence). Trimming took 2 bases from V and 1 from J, leaving 9 bases between them. This CDR3 is built from 15 residues. CDR3 nucleotides: TGTGCCAGCAGTTTACAACTCGGATCCTACAATGAGCAGTTCTTC. Protein sequence: CASSLQLGSYNEQFF.

For this clone: The junction shows a germline mismatch at one end, possibly a read error. V gene TRBV7-2 combines with J gene TRBJ1-2, with TRBD1 identical over 7 bases. The CDR3 has 14 amino acids. Germline-derived CDR1 and CDR2 are SGHTA and FQGNSA. The CDR3 sequence: CASRLGDSAYGYTF. The DNA for the CDR3 is TGTGCCAGCAGGTTAGGGGACAGCGCCTATGGCTACACCTTC.

This clone was recorded once. The J gene is TRBJ1-1, the V gene TRBV7-2; perhaps TRBD1 as D (5 bases). The CDR3 is 15 residues long. V lost 4 bases to trimming and J lost 1 base, with 13 bases between them. Germline V gives CDR1 SGHTA, CDR2 FQGNSA. CDR3 amino acids: CASSSPRQGNTEAFF. CDR3 sequence (DNA): TGTGCCAGCAGCTCTCCGAGGCAGGGGAACACTGAAGCTTTCTTT. Variable domain in full (rest from reference TRBV7-2 and TRBJ1-1): GAGVSQSPSNKVTEKGKDVELRCDPISGHTALYWYRQSLGQGLEFLIYFQGNSAPDKSGLPSDRFSAERTGGSVSTLTIQRTQQEDSAVYLCASSSPRQGNTEAFFGQGTRLTVV.

The chain links TRBV28 to TRBJ2-5; D gene uncertain. Per the germline V gene, CDR1 is MDHEN and CDR2 is SYDVKM. This CDR3 has 13 residues. V was trimmed by 3 bases and J by 1 base, leaving 6 bases between them. The CDR3 loop is CASSLVSQETQYF. In DNA form, the CDR3 reads TGTGCCAGCAGTTTGGTCAGCCAAGAGACCCAGTACTTC.

This clone showed up just a few times. This CDR3 is CASSLGDGGFYEQYF. The CDR3 DNA is TGCGCCAGCAGCTTGGGGGACGGGGGATTCTACGAGCAGTACTTC. The chain is built from TRBV5-1 and TRBJ2-7; D is possibly TRBD2 (6 bases). Trimming took off 0 bases at V and 3 bases at J, with 13 bases between the two ends. Germline CDR1 SGHRS, CDR2 YFSETQ. The CDR3 loop spans 15 amino acids.

This chain links TRBV7-2 with TRBJ2-7; 12 bases are a match to TRBD1. Unmatched junction bases numbered 12, after V lost 2 bases and J lost 1 base. Germline lookup yields CDR1 SGHTA and CDR2 FQGNSA. The CDR3 has 19 amino acids. CDR3 sequence (DNA): TGTGCCAGCAGCTTAAGGGCGGGACAGGGGGCGGAACGGTCCTACGAGCAGTACTTC. Its translation is CASSLRAGQGAERSYEQYF.

This chain links TRBV19 with TRBJ1-5, with D uncertain. Germline-derived CDR1 and CDR2 are LNHDA and SQIVND (reference sequence). CDR3 size: 14 residues. Deletions cut 4 bases from V and 6 bases from J, with 13 bases between. CDR3 loop: CASSTERGGQPQHF. CDR3 in DNA: TGTGCCAGTAGTACCGAGCGAGGAGGTCAGCCCCAGCATTTT.

V usage is TRBV6-5 and J usage is TRBJ2-5; 8 bases fit TRBD1. This CDR3 spans 13 amino acids. The germline V gene encodes CDR1 MNHEY and CDR2 SVGAGI. V gave up 6 bases and J gave up 5 bases; unmatched junction bases: 5. The CDR3 nucleotides are TGTGCCAGCAGACAGGGGGTATGGGAGACCCAGTACTTC. Translating it yields CASRQGVWETQYF.

In its sample, this clone was seen a few times. This chain joins TRBV11-3 and TRBJ2-1, with D possibly being TRBD2 (5 bases). The germline V gene encodes CDR1 SGHNT and CDR2 YENEEA. This CDR3 is built from 13 residues. V was cut by 5 bases and J by 6 bases, with 11 bases left in between. The CDR3 DNA reads as TGTGCCAGCAGCCGGGGTGCGCTCAATGAGCAGTTCTTC. This gives the protein CASSRGALNEQFF.

The gene calls are TRBV4-3 and TRBJ2-5, with 12 bases identical to TRBD2. With the DNA end fitting TRBJ2-7 better, the J assignment may be wrong. The CDR3 consists of 20 residues. In germline, CDR1 is LGHNA, CDR2 YSLEER. The CDR3 loop is CASSQDPWTGTSGPSYEQYF. CDR3 bases: TGCGCCAGCAGCCAAGATCCCTGGACAGGGACTAGCGGGCCGTCCTACGAGCAGTACTTC.

The V call is TRBV19, the J call TRBJ1-1; D is ambiguous. Germline V gene lookup returns CDR1 LNHDA and CDR2 SQIVND (reference sequence). V shed 7 bases and J shed 1 base, with 10 bases lying between them. There are 13 residues in the CDR3. This chain's CDR3 is CASKREENTEAFF. In DNA form, the CDR3 reads TGTGCCAGTAAAAGAGAAGAGAACACTGAAGCTTTCTTT.

The chain recombines TRBV5-1 with TRBJ2-1, with a weak D call TRBD2 (7 bases). Germline CDR1 is SGHRS and CDR2 is YFSETQ. The CDR3 sequence is 16 residues long. Trimming removed 0 bases from V and 7 bases from J, with 17 bases in between. In DNA, the CDR3 is TGCGCCAGCAGCTTGGAAGGGGGAGGGATAAGGAATGAGCAGTTCTTC. Protein sequence: CASSLEGGGIRNEQFF.

V usage is TRBV28 and J usage is TRBJ2-5; TRBD1 aligns across 9 bases. V lost 2 bases, J lost 4 bases, and 2 bases stayed unmatched. The CDR3 consists of 14 residues. Per germline, CDR1 MDHEN and CDR2 SYDVKM. The CDR3 is CASSLNRGLETQYF. CDR3 DNA: TGTGCCAGCAGTTTAAACAGGGGGCTAGAGACCCAGTACTTC.

The chain carries TRBV9 and TRBJ2-6, with 12 bases matching TRBD1. V lost 4 bases to trimming and J lost 1 base; unmatched junction nucleotides: 3. The germline V gene encodes CDR1 SGDLS and CDR2 YYNGEE. This CDR3 has 17 amino acids. CDR3 protein: CASSTGQGASGANVLTF. CDR3 in DNA: TGTGCCAGCAGCACGGGACAGGGGGCTTCTGGGGCCAACGTCCTGACTTTC.

V gene TRBV19 combines with J gene TRBJ2-5, with a possible D match to TRBD2 (6 bases). This CDR3 has 13 amino acids. CDR1 is LNHDA and CDR2 is SQIVND in the germline V gene (reference sequence). V was trimmed by 7 bases and J by 5 bases, leaving 14 bases between them. This chain's CDR3 is CASIGGNGETQYF. CDR3 nucleotide sequence: TGTGCCAGTATCGGGGGAAACGGCGAGACCCAGTACTTC.

V is TRBV19 and J is TRBJ1-5, with TRBD1 identical over 8 bases. Germline CDR1 and CDR2: LNHDA and SQIVND (reference sequence). V lost 5 bases and J lost 1; bases outside the gene matches: 4. CDR3 length equals 15 residues. The CDR3 is CASSFGQGSNQPQHF. The CDR3 DNA sequence: TGTGCCAGTAGTTTCGGACAGGGAAGCAATCAGCCCCAGCATTTT.

The chain recombines TRBV5-8 with TRBJ2-5; the D gene is possibly TRBD1 (6 bases). The V gene lost 0 bases and the J gene lost 0 bases, with 12 bases spanning the gap. There are 16 residues in the CDR3. The germline V gene has CDR1 SGHTS and CDR2 YDEGEE. CDR3 coding DNA: TGTGCCAGCAGCTTGGGTCAGGGGACGTACCAAGAGACCCAGTACTTC. Translation gives CASSLGQGTYQETQYF.

This chain links TRBV11-3 with TRBJ2-3; D is tentatively TRBD1 or TRBD2 (5 bases each). The germline V and J ends were trimmed by 4 bases and 1 base, with 9 bases remaining between them. This CDR3 comprises 14 residues. Germline V gives CDR1 SGHNT, CDR2 YENEEA. The CDR3 sequence: CASSWGSGTDTQYF. The CDR3, as DNA: TGTGCCAGCAGCTGGGGGAGCGGCACAGATACGCAGTATTTT.

The chain carries TRBV5-1 and TRBJ2-5, with 9 nucleotides matching TRBD2. This CDR3 contains 14 residues. J was trimmed by 5 bases and V by 7 bases; bases with no gene match: 9. Germline V gene lookup returns CDR1 SGHRS and CDR2 YFSETQ. The DNA for the CDR3 is TGCGCCAGCGGCGGGGGGGAGAGTGGGGAGACCCAGTACTTC. Translated, it gives CASGGGESGETQYF.

This sequence joins TRBV14 and TRBJ1-4; no reliable D call. CDR3 length: 13 residues. CDR1 and CDR2 from the germline V gene are SGHDN and FVKESK. Trimming shortened V by 5 bases and J by 3 bases, and 7 bases separated the two germline ends. CDR3 bases: TGTGCCAGCAGCTCACAGCCTAATGAAAAACTGTTTTTT. Its translation is CASSSQPNEKLFF.

The chain combines TRBV5-1 with TRBJ2-5, with 10 bases identical to TRBD1. The CDR3 has 15 residues. The J segment lost 4 bases and the V segment lost 2 bases, leaving 5 bases of the junction unmatched. Germline V gene sequence: CDR1 SGHRS, CDR2 YFSETQ. The chain's CDR3 is CASSFGQGGRETQYF. As DNA, the CDR3 is TGCGCCAGCAGCTTTGGACAGGGGGGAAGAGAGACCCAGTACTTC.